Presented here are 10 T cell receptor beta chains from one specimen sequenced in a study of breast tumors, draining lymph nodes, adjacent tissues. TCRdb itself ran the multiplex PCR reads through MiXCR, one entry per CDR3 protein. The sample yields some 170,000 distinct CDR3 sequences, 33% seen once. The lymph nodes were axillary draining lymph nodes from breast cancer patients. Source material: axillary lymph node tissue. These receptors came from a female donor with breast cancer. Some clones in this sample may be carry-over from other donors' samples.

Ten or more counts support this clonotype. V and J are TRBV5-1 and TRBJ2-3; D is possibly TRBD2 (6 bases). This CDR3 is 15 amino acids long. CDR1 and CDR2 (germline): SGHRS, YFSETQ. V was shortened by 3 bases and J by 5 bases, with 16 bases between the two germline ends. The CDR3 DNA sequence: TGCGCCAGCAGCTACGACGGCGGGATGGGAGATACGCAGTATTTT. Its translation: CASSYDGGMGDTQYF.

This clonotype has a count of ten or more. This chain connects TRBV2 to TRBJ2-5; 7 bases match TRBD2. Germline trimming cut 2 bases from V and 5 bases from J; bases unmatched to any gene: 5. The CDR3 runs to 14 residues. Germline CDR1 reads SNHLY; CDR2 reads FYNNEI. Here the CDR3 DNA reads TGTGCCAGCAGTGAACCGGGACTACGGGAGACCCAGTACTTC. The encoded protein is CASSEPGLRETQYF.

This chain uses TRBV6-5 with TRBJ2-2; D is ambiguous. The CDR3 is made up of 11 amino acids. Germline loops: CDR1 MNHEY, CDR2 SVGAGI. The ends were cut back, 9 bases at V and 9 bases at J, with 11 bases in the middle. The CDR3 protein is CASFPPWELFF. The CDR3 nucleotides read TGTGCCAGTTTCCCTCCGTGGGAGCTGTTTTTT.

For this clonotype: This may arise from a read error, as a much more abundant clone is one base away. The chain links TRBV6-5 to TRBJ1-2, with 7 bases fitting TRBD1. The germline CDR1 and CDR2 sequences are MNHEY and SVGAGI. The CDR3 is made up of 15 amino acids. The CDR3, as DNA: TGTGCCAGCAGTAAAGGACAGGTTTCTAACTATGGCAACACCTTC. Translating it yields CASSKGQVSNYGNTF.

CDR3 coding DNA: TGTGCCAGCAGCCATGGCGGGACTAGCGGGAGGACAGATACGCAGTATTTT. This gives the protein CASSHGGTSGRTDTQYF. The rearrangement uses TRBV7-2 and TRBJ2-3; 15 nucleotides agree with TRBD2. This CDR3 spans 17 amino acids. The germline V gene encodes CDR1 SGHTA and CDR2 FQGNSA. V shed 5 bases and J 3 bases; nucleotides not matched to a gene: 6.

This clonotype has a handful of counts. The V call is TRBV12-3 or TRBV12-4, the J call TRBJ1-1; no clear D gene. The CDR3 covers 15 residues. V lost 4 bases and J lost 0, with 12 bases in between. The DNA of the CDR3 is TGTGCCAGCAGTTCAAATCTGATCATGAACACTGAAGCTTTCTTT. This translates into CASSSNLIMNTEAFF.

Note on this clonotype: Germline and junction disagree at one end, which may indicate a read error. The chain combines TRBV28 with TRBJ2-2, with 7 positions matching TRBD1. There are 15 residues in the CDR3. The V gene's germline CDR1 is MDHEN and CDR2 SYDVKM. The CDR3: CVSSYRGRKTGELFF. CDR3 nucleotides: TGCGTCAGCAGTTACAGGGGAAGAAAGACCGGGGAGCTGTTTTTT.

This clonotype was detected a few times. The chain has TRBV7-9 and TRBJ1-1, with a tentative D call TRBD1 (5 bases). There are 16 residues in the CDR3. V gave up 5 bases and J gave up 6 bases, with 22 bases separating them. Germline V gives CDR1 SEHNR, CDR2 FQNEAQ (reference sequence). CDR3 coding DNA: TGTGCCAGCAGCACGGACTCAGGGTTGGGGGAAGCTGAAGCTTTCTTT. Translated, it gives CASSTDSGLGEAEAFF.

The sample holds many counts of this clonotype. The chain recombines TRBV11-2 with TRBJ1-4; D uncertain. Trimming removed 1 base from V and 0 bases from J, with 6 bases in between. CDR3 length equals 15 residues. In germline, CDR1 is SGHAT, CDR2 FQNNGV. The CDR3 spells CASSLGRATNEKLFF. Written as DNA, the CDR3 is TGTGCCAGCAGCTTAGGGCGGGCAACTAATGAAAAACTGTTTTTT.

A word on this clonotype: The conserved closing phenylalanine or tryptophan is absent in this CDR3, likely reflecting a read error. No DNA is shown, since the ends of the CDR3 on it are uncertain; the CDR3 is the one TCRdb lists. The chain has TRBV25-1 and TRBJ2-1; TRBD1 is taken as the D call from the table, unchecked against the DNA. The CDR3 has 8 residues if both end residues are counted. Looked up from germline, CDR1 is MGHDK and CDR2 is SYGVNS. The CDR3 spells CASSELWG.